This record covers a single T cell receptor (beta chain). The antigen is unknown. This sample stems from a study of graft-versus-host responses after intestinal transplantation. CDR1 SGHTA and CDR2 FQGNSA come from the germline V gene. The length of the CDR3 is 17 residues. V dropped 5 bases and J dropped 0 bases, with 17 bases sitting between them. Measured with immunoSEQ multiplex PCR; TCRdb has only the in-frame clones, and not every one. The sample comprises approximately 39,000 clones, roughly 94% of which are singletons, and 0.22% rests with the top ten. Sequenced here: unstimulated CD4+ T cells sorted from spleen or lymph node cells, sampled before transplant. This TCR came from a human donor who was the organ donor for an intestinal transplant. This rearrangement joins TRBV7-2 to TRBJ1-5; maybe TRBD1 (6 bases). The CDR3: CASSPVIGGFSNQPQHF. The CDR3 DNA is TGTGCCAGCAGCCCCGTGATAGGGGGTTTTAGCAATCAGCCCCAGCATTTT.